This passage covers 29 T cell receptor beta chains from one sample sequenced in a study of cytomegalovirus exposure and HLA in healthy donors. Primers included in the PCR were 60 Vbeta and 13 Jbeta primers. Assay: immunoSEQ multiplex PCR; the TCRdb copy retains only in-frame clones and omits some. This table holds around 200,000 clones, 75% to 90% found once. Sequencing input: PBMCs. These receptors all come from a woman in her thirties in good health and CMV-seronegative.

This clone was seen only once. In DNA form, the CDR3 reads TGTGCCAGCACCACGAGGGTATACGAGCAGTACTTC. Encoded protein: CASTTRVYEQYF. The gene calls are TRBV5-8 and TRBJ2-7; D is possibly TRBD2 (5 bases). In germline, CDR1 is SGHTS, CDR2 YDEGEE. The germline V and J ends were trimmed by 6 bases and 4 bases, with 11 bases remaining between them. The CDR3 is made up of 12 amino acids.

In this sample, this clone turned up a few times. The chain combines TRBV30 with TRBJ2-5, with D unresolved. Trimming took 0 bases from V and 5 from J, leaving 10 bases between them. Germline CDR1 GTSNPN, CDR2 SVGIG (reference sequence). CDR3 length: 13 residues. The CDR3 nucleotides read TGTGCCTGGAGTGTAATGCACGCGGAGACCCAGTACTTC. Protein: CAWSVMHAETQYF.

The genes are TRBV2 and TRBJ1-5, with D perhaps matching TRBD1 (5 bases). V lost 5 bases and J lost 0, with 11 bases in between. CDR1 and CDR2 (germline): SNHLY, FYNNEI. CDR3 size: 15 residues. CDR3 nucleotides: TGTGCCAGCAGTCGACAGTACTATAGCAATCAGCCCCAGCATTTT. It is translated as CASSRQYYSNQPQHF. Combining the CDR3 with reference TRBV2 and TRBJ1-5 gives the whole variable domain EPEVTQTPSHQVTQMGQEVILRCVPISNHLYFYWYRQILGQKVEFLVSFYNNEISEKSEIFDDQFSVERPDGSNFTLKIRSTKLEDSAMYFCASSRQYYSNQPQHFGDGTRLSIL.

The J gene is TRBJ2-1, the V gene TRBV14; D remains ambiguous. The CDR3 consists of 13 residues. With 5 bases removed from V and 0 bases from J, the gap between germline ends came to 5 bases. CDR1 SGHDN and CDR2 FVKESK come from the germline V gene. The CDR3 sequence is CASSVNSYNEQFF. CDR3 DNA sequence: TGTGCCAGCAGCGTAAACTCCTACAATGAGCAGTTCTTC.

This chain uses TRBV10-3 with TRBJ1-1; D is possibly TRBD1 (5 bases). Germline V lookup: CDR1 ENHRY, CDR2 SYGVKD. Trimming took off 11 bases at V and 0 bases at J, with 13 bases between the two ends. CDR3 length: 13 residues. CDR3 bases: TGTGCCTCAAGACAGAGCCTGAACACTGAAGCTTTCTTT. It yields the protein CASRQSLNTEAFF.

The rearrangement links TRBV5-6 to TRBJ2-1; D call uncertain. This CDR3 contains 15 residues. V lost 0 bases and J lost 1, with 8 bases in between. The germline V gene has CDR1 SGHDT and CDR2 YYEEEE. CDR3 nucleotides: TGTGCCAGCAGCTTGGGAACGGTATCCTACAATGAGCAGTTCTTC. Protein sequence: CASSLGTVSYNEQFF. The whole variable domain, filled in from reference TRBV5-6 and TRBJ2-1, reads DAGVTQSPTHLIKTRGQQVTLRCSPKSGHDTVSWYQQALGQGPQFIFQYYEEEERQRGNFPDRFSGHQFPNYSSELNVNALLLGDSALYLCASSLGTVSYNEQFFGPGTRLTVL.

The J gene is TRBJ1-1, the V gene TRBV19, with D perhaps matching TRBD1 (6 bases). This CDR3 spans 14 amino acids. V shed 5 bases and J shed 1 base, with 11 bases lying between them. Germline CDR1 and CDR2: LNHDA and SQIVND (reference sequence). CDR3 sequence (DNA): TGTGCCAGTAGTCTTACAGGGAGGAACACTGAAGCTTTCTTT. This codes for CASSLTGRNTEAFF.

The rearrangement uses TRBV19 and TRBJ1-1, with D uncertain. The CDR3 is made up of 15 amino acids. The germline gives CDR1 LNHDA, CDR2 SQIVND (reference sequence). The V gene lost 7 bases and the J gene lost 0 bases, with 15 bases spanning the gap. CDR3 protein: CASIGMAQMNTEAFF. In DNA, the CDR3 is TGTGCCAGTATCGGGATGGCCCAAATGAACACTGAAGCTTTCTTT.

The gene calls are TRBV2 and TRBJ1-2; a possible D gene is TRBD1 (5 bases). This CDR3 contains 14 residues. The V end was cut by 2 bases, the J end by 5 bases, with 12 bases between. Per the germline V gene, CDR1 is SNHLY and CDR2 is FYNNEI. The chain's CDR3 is CASSEMREGYGYTF. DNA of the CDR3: TGTGCCAGCAGTGAAATGAGGGAGGGGTATGGCTACACCTTC.

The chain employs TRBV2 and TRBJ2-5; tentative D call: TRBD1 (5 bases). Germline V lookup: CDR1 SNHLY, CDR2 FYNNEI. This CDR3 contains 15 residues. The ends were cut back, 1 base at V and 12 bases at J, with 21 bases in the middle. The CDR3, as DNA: TGTGCCAGCAGTGAAGGTTTGGACACCCGGCCTCCCAAGTACTTC. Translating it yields CASSEGLDTRPPKYF.

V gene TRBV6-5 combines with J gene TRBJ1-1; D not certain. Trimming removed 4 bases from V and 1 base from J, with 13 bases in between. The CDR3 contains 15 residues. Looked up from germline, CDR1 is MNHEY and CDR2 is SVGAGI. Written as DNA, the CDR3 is TGTGCCAGCAGTTCCTTTGTGAGCCAGAACACTGAAGCTTTCTTT. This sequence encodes CASSSFVSQNTEAFF.

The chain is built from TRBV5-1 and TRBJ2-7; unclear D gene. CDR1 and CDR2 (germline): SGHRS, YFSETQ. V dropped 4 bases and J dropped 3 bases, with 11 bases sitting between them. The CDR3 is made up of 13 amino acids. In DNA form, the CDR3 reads TGCGCCAGCAGCCCATCCTCACTCTACGAGCAGTACTTC. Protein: CASSPSSLYEQYF.

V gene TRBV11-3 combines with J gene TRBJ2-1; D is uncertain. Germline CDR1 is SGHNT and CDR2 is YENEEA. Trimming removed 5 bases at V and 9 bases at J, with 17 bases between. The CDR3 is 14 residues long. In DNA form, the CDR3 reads TGTGCCAGCAGCCTGAGAACGCCCTCCCGTGAGCAGTTCTTC. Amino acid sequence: CASSLRTPSREQFF.

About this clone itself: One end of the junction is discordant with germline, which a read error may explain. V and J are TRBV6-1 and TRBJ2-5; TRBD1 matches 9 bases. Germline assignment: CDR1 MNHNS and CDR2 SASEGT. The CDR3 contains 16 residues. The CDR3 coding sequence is TGTGCCAGCAGTGAACTACGGGACAGGGTATCAGAGGCCCAGTACTTC. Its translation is CASSELRDRVSEAQYF.

The chain's CDR3 is CASSPAGTEYSPLHF. CDR3 bases: TGCGCCAGCAGCCCCGCGGGGACAGAGTATTCACCCCTCCACTTT. This chain joins TRBV4-1 and TRBJ1-6; 7 positions match TRBD1. Trimming at V came to 4 bases and at J to 8 bases, leaving 8 bases not matched to a gene. Germline V gene lookup returns CDR1 MGHRA and CDR2 YSYEKL. The CDR3 consists of 15 residues.

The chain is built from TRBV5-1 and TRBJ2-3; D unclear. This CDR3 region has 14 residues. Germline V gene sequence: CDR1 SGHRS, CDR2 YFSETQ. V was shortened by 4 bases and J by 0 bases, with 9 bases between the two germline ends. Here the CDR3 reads CASSPLPSTDTQYF. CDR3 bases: TGCGCCAGCAGCCCACTCCCTAGCACAGATACGCAGTATTTT. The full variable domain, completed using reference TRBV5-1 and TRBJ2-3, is KAGVTQTPRYLIKTRGQQVTLSCSPISGHRSVSWYQQTPGQGLQFLFEYFSETQRNKGNFPGRFSGRQFSNSRSEMNVSTLELGDSALYLCASSPLPSTDTQYFGPGTRLTVL.

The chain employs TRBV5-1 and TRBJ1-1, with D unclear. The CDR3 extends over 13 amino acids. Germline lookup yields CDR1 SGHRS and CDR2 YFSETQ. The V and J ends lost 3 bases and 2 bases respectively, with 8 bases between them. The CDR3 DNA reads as TGCGCCAGCAGCTCAGACTTTAACACTGAAGCTTTCTTT. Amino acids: CASSSDFNTEAFF.

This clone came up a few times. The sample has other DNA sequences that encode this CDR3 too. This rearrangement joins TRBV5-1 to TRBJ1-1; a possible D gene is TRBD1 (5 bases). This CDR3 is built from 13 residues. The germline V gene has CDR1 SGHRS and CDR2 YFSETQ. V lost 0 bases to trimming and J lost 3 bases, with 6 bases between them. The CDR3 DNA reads TGCGCCAGCAGCTTGGTAGGGGACACTGAAGCTTTCTTT. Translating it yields CASSLVGDTEAFF.

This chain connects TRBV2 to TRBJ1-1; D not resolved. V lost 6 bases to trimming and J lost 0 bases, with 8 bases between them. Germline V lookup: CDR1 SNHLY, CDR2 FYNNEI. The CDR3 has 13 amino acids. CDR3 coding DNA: TGTGCCAGCAGCCCTGCGGTGAACACTGAAGCTTTCTTT. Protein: CASSPAVNTEAFF. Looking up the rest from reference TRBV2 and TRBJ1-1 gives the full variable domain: EPEVTQTPSHQVTQMGQEVILRCVPISNHLYFYWYRQILGQKVEFLVSFYNNEISEKSEIFDDQFSVERPDGSNFTLKIRSTKLEDSAMYFCASSPAVNTEAFFGQGTRLTVV.

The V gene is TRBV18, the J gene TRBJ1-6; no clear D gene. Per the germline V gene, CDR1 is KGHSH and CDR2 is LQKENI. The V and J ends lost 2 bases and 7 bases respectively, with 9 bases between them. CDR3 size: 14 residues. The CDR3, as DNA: TGTGCCAGCTCACCATTTATGCGGAATTCACCCCTCCACTTT. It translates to CASSPFMRNSPLHF.

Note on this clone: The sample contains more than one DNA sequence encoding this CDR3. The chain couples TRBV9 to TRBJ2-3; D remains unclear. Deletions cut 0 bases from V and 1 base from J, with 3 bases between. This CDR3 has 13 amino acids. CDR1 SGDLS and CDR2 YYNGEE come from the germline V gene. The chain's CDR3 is CASSVAGTDTQYF. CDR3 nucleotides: TGTGCCAGCAGCGTAGCTGGCACAGATACGCAGTATTTT.

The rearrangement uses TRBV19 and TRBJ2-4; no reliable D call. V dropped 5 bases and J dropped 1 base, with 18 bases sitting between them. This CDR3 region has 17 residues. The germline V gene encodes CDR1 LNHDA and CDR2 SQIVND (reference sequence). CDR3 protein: CASSHRPLNGAKNIQYF. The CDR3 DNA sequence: TGTGCCAGTAGTCATCGGCCCCTCAACGGGGCCAAAAACATTCAGTACTTC.

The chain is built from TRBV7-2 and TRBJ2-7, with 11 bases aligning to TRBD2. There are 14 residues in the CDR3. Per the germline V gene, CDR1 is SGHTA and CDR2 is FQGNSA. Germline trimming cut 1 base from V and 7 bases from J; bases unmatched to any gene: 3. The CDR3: CASSLGLAGGEQYF. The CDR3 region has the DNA TGTGCCAGCAGCTTAGGTCTAGCGGGAGGTGAGCAGTACTTC.

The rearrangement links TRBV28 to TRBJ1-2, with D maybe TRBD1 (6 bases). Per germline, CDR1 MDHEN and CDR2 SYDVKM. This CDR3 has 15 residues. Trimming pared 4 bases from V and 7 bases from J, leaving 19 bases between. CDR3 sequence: CASSWGGGRLVGYTF. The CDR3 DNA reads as TGTGCCAGCAGTTGGGGAGGGGGGCGCTTGGTTGGCTACACCTTC.

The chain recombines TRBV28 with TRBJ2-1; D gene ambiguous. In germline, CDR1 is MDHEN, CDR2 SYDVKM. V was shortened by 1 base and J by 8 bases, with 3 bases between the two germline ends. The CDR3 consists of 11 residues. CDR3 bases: TGTGCCAGCAGTTTATCCTATGAGCAGTTCTTC. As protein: CASSLSYEQFF.

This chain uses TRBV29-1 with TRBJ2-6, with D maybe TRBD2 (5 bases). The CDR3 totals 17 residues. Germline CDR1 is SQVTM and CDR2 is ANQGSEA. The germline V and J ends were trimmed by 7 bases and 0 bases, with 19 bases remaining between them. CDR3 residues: CSAFSAVTNSGANVLTF. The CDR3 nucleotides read TGCAGCGCGTTTAGCGCAGTCACAAACTCTGGGGCCAACGTCCTGACTTTC.

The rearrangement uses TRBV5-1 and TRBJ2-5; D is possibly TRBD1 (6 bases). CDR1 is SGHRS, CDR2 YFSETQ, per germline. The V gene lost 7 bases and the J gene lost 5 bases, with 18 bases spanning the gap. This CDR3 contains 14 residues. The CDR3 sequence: CASAPDSFLETQYF. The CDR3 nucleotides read TGCGCCAGCGCGCCGGACAGCTTTTTGGAGACCCAGTACTTC.

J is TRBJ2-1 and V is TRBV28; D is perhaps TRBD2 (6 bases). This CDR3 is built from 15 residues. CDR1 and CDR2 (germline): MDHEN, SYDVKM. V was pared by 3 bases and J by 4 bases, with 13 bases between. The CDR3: CASSFVAGIYNEQFF. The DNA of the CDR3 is TGTGCCAGCAGTTTCGTGGCGGGAATATACAATGAGCAGTTCTTC.

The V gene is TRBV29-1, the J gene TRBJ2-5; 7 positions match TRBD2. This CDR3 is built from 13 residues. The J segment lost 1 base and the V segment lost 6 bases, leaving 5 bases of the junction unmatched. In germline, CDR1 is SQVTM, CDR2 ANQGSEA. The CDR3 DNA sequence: TGCAGCGTGTGGTGGGGGGGCCAAGAGACCCAGTACTTC. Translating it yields CSVWWGGQETQYF.